The rows below give T cell receptor beta chains drawn from one sample of a study of cytomegalovirus exposure and HLA in healthy donors. Profiled with immunoSEQ multiplex PCR; TCRdb holds only in-frame clones, not every one. The data show about 97,000 clones, around 9.6% seen once. Material: PBMCs. The source of these receptors is a man in his forties or fifties in good health and CMV-seropositive. CDR3s include the opening cysteine and the closing phenylalanine or tryptophan. A D gene is named only where the DNA matches it firmly. Size tells how often a clone was seen (once, few, many) or the class of an expanded clone, and some rows leave it out.

-	TRBV30	TRBJ2-7	12	-	CAWSFGSYEQYF	TGTGCCTGGAGTTTCGGCTCCTACGAGCAGTACTTC
-	TRBV6-5	TRBJ2-3	14	-	CASRILGVTDTQYF	TGTGCCAGCAGGATCCTCGGGGTGACAGATACGCAGTATTTT
-	TRBV5-1	TRBJ2-3	13	-	CASSSGVRDTQYF	TGCGCCAGCAGCTCGGGAGTGCGGGATACGCAGTATTTT
-	TRBV6-6	TRBJ1-1	16	-	CASSHSGRGWDTEAFF	TGTGCCAGCAGCCATTCAGGCAGAGGGTGGGACACTGAAGCTTTCTTT
few	TRBV27	TRBJ1-3	21	-	CASSPRPSIRTPSNSGNTIYF	TGTGCCAGCAGCCCTCGACCCAGCATACGGACACCCTCAAACTCTGGAAACACCATATATTTT
-	TRBV19	TRBJ1-1	13	-	CASSSAIGVEAFF	TGTGCCAGTAGTAGCGCGATCGGGGTGGAAGCTTTCTTT
-	TRBV19	TRBJ2-3	15	-	CASSIPGSRTDTQYF	TGTGCCAGTAGTATCCCCGGGAGCCGCACAGATACGCAGTATTTT
few	TRBV23-1	TRBJ2-1	18	TRBD2	CATPSPGLAGDEGNEQFF	TGCGCCACTCCAAGTCCGGGACTAGCGGGAGATGAAGGCAATGAGCAGTTCTTC
few	TRBV2	TRBJ1-5	14	TRBD1	CASSRTGENQPQHF	TGTGCCAGCAGTCGGACAGGGGAAAATCAGCCCCAGCATTTT
-	TRBV7-9	TRBJ2-6	11	-	CASSLAVALTF	TGTGCCAGCAGCTTAGCGGTAGCCCTGACTTTC
-	TRBV5-5	TRBJ2-5	15	-	CASSQDSGLEETQYF	TGTGCCAGCAGCCAGGACAGCGGCCTGGAAGAGACCCAGTACTTC
few	TRBV29-1	TRBJ2-1	13	-	CSGRRVTMSEQFF	TGCAGCGGGAGGAGGGTTACAATGAGCGAGCAGTTCTTC
few	TRBV29-1	TRBJ1-1	13	-	CSAPGGKNTEAFF	TGCAGCGCTCCCGGAGGAAAAAACACTGAAGCTTTCTTT
many	TRBV6-6	TRBJ1-1	15	TRBD1	CASSSVGTGGTEAFF	TGTGCCAGCAGTTCAGTCGGGACAGGGGGCACTGAAGCTTTCTTT
few	TRBV27	TRBJ1-1	15	-	CASTTLGRAVTEAFF	TGTGCCAGCACTACCTTAGGCAGGGCGGTCACTGAAGCTTTCTTT
few	TRBV28	TRBJ1-4	16	-	CASIEGSGVGYEKLFF	TGTGCCAGCATCGAGGGTAGCGGGGTAGGATATGAAAAACTGTTTTTT
-	TRBV28	TRBJ2-2	16	-	CAIQGGERRVTGELFF	TGTGCCATCCAAGGGGGTGAAAGGAGAGTCACCGGGGAGCTGTTTTTT
-	TRBV7-9	TRBJ2-7	11	-	CASSFTYEQYF	TGTGCCAGCAGCTTTACCTACGAGCAGTACTTC
few	TRBV4-3	TRBJ2-1	17	TRBD2	CASSPRLAGVVVDEQFF	TGCGCCAGCAGCCCCCGACTAGCGGGAGTTGTAGTAGATGAGCAGTTCTTC
-	TRBV13	TRBJ2-1	13	-	CASSFGREREQFF	TGTGCCAGCAGCTTCGGCAGGGAACGGGAGCAGTTCTTC
few	TRBV7-8	TRBJ2-7	19	TRBD2	CASSLTTTTGTRTTYEQYF	TGTGCCAGCAGCTTAACTACGACTACCGGGACTAGGACGACCTACGAGCAGTACTTC
-	TRBV14	TRBJ2-5	16	TRBD1	CASSLTGQGWSETQYF	TGTGCCAGCAGCCTCACGGGACAGGGGTGGTCGGAGACCCAGTACTTC
-	TRBV20-1	TRBJ2-7	11	-	CSAIYQGVQYF	TGCAGTGCCATATATCAGGGTGTGCAGTACTTC
few	TRBV11-2	TRBJ2-5	13	TRBD2	CASSLPGGETQYF	TGTGCCAGCAGTCTCCCGGGAGGAGAGACCCAGTACTTC
-	TRBV4-2	TRBJ2-6	17	-	CASSQAEDSSGANVLTF	TGTGCCAGCAGCCAAGCCGAGGACAGTTCTGGGGCCAACGTCCTGACTTTC
-	TRBV5-1	TRBJ2-1	15	TRBD1	CASSLAFDRANEQFF	TGCGCCAGCAGCTTGGCCTTTGACAGGGCGAATGAGCAGTTCTTC
-	TRBV27	TRBJ2-7	15	TRBD2	CASSPRLASIYEQYF	TGTGCCAGCAGTCCCCGACTAGCGAGTATTTACGAGCAGTACTTC
-	TRBV7-2	TRBJ1-1	16	-	CASSLDRGRATTEAFF	TGTGCCAGCAGCTTAGATCGTGGCAGGGCGACCACTGAAGCTTTCTTT
few	TRBV6-5	TRBJ1-5	14	TRBD1	CASRRGDRYQPQHF	TGTGCCAGCAGACGAGGGGACAGATATCAGCCCCAGCATTTT
-	TRBV5-4	TRBJ2-2	17	TRBD2	CASSTKTLAGGVGELFF	TGTGCCAGCAGCACCAAAACACTAGCGGGAGGGGTCGGGGAGCTGTTTTTT
few	TRBV30	TRBJ2-7	15	TRBD2	CAWSGLAGSTYEQYF	TGTGCCTGGAGTGGACTAGCGGGAAGTACCTACGAGCAGTACTTC
few	TRBV19	TRBJ2-2	13	-	CASSIWGVGELFF	TGTGCCAGTAGTATTTGGGGGGTCGGGGAGCTGTTTTTT
-	TRBV30	TRBJ2-1	13	TRBD1	CAWSVQGWDEQFF	TGTGCCTGGAGTGTACAGGGGTGGGATGAGCAGTTCTTC
few	TRBV28	TRBJ2-5	15	TRBD1	CASSPGTGIGETQYF	TGTGCCAGCAGTCCCGGGACAGGGATTGGAGAGACCCAGTACTTC
once	TRBV5-5	TRBJ1-6	14	-	CASSLAGGNSPLHF	TGTGCCAGCAGCTTGGCCGGCGGAAATTCACCCCTCCACTTT
few	TRBV7-2	TRBJ2-7	15	TRBD2	CASSTRTSGTNEQYF	TGTGCCAGCAGCACCCGGACTAGCGGGACAAACGAGCAGTACTTC
few	TRBV5-8	TRBJ2-7	13	-	CASRRLTGYEQYF	TGTGCCAGCAGGCGGCTGACAGGTTACGAGCAGTACTTC
few	TRBV27	TRBJ2-2	15	TRBD1	CASSPGDRYTGELFF	TGTGCCAGCAGTCCCGGGGACAGATACACCGGGGAGCTGTTTTTT
few	TRBV11-2	TRBJ1-4	13	-	CASSPEFWEKLFF	TGTGCCAGCAGCCCCGAGTTCTGGGAAAAACTGTTTTTT
-	TRBV14	TRBJ1-1	14	TRBD1	CASTRGQTNTEAFF	TGTGCCAGCACCAGGGGACAGACTAACACTGAAGCTTTCTTT
-	TRBV27	TRBJ1-6	13	-	CASSAYRVSPLHF	TGTGCCAGCAGTGCCTACAGGGTTTCACCCCTCCACTTT
-	TRBV6-1	TRBJ1-6	13	-	CASSVRGDSPLHF	TGTGCCAGCAGTGTCCGGGGTGACTCACCCCTCCACTTT
-	TRBV13	TRBJ1-6	15	-	CASSFREGRASPLHF	TGTGCCAGCAGCTTCAGGGAGGGTAGGGCTTCACCCCTCCACTTT
-	TRBV18	TRBJ1-5	13	-	CASSPENGQPQHF	TGTGCCAGCTCACCAGAAAACGGGCAGCCCCAGCATTTT
few	TRBV25-1	TRBJ1-4	15	-	CASSTLGGTNEKLFF	TGTGCCAGCAGTACCTTAGGGGGAACTAATGAAAAACTGTTTTTT
few	TRBV19	TRBJ1-3	15	TRBD1	CASRPDRSSGNTIYF	TGTGCCAGTAGGCCGGACAGGAGCTCTGGAAACACCATATATTTT
-	TRBV28	TRBJ2-2	17	TRBD2	CASSLQGGGANTGELFF	TGTGCCAGCAGCCTTCAAGGCGGGGGAGCAAACACCGGGGAGCTGTTTTTT
-	TRBV28	TRBJ1-6	15	-	CASSLSTGFSSPLHF	TGTGCCAGCAGTTTATCGACAGGTTTCAGTTCACCCCTCCACTTT
few	TRBV4-2	TRBJ2-6	16	TRBD1	CASSQEWTGRANVLTF	TGTGCCAGCAGCCAAGAGTGGACAGGGAGGGCCAACGTCCTGACTTTC
few	TRBV28	TRBJ1-1	20	TRBD1	CASSFFDRGRSSLMNTEAFF	TGTGCCAGCAGTTTTTTCGACAGGGGGCGTTCTTCGCTTATGAACACTGAAGCTTTCTTT
-	TRBV6-1	TRBJ2-7	13	-	CASSDRVPREQYF	TGTGCCAGCAGTGACAGGGTCCCCCGCGAGCAGTACTTC
few	TRBV5-4	TRBJ1-1	15	TRBD1	CASSLGDRAGTEAFF	TGTGCCAGCAGCTTGGGGGACAGGGCGGGCACTGAAGCTTTCTTT
many	TRBV6-1	TRBJ1-3	15	-	CASSLEPGSGNTIYF	TGTGCCAGCAGTCTTGAACCGGGTAGTGGAAACACCATATATTTT
-	TRBV15	TRBJ2-6	15	-	CATSRDNSGANVLTF	TGTGCCACCAGCAGGGACAACTCTGGGGCCAACGTCCTGACTTTC
-	TRBV6-5	TRBJ2-2	15	TRBD2	CASRAGTSGNGELFF	TGTGCCAGCAGGGCAGGGACTAGCGGGAACGGGGAGCTGTTTTTT
few	TRBV10-3	TRBJ2-7	15	TRBD1	CAISGSGQGSYEQYF	TGTGCCATCAGTGGATCGGGACAGGGTTCCTACGAGCAGTACTTC
few	TRBV29-1	TRBJ1-4	14	-	CSVAHGAGDEKLFF	TGCAGCGTTGCGCACGGGGCGGGGGATGAAAAACTGTTTTTT
few	TRBV7-9	TRBJ1-6	13	-	CASNPIGDSPLHF	TGTGCCAGCAACCCAATCGGAGATTCACCCCTCCACTTT
-	TRBV10-3	TRBJ1-2	14	-	CAISALAEDYGYTF	TGTGCCATCAGTGCCCTGGCGGAGGATTATGGCTACACCTTC
few	TRBV19	TRBJ2-1	14	-	CASSVRRGYNEQFF	TGTGCCAGTAGTGTTCGGAGAGGGTACAATGAGCAGTTCTTC